These 15 T cell receptor beta chains were all obtained from the same sample, sequenced in a study of blood T cell repertoires in COVID-19. The table came from immunoSEQ multiplex PCR; TCRdb's copy has only in-frame clones and leaves some out. The table includes nearly 110,000 clones, around 83% detected once. The material sequenced was peripheral blood. The source is a man in his sixties or seventies with acute or convalescent COVID-19.

The chain recombines TRBV7-8 with TRBJ2-1; 14 nucleotides agree with TRBD2. Germline values: CDR1 SGHVS, CDR2 FQNEAQ. V gave up 1 base and J gave up 7 bases; unmatched junction bases: 9. This CDR3 is 18 amino acids long. In DNA form, the CDR3 reads TGTGCCAGCAGCTTAGAGCGGACTAGCGGGGGGAGTGGAAATGAGCAGTTCTTC. The encoded protein is CASSLERTSGGSGNEQFF.

V usage is TRBV3-1 (or the pseudogene TRBV3-2) and J usage is TRBJ1-1; 8 bases are shared with TRBD1. Germline loops: CDR1 LGHDT, CDR2 YNNKEL (reference sequence). The CDR3 covers 15 residues. J was trimmed by 2 bases and V by 3 bases; bases with no gene match: 5. The CDR3, as DNA: TGTGCCAGCAGCCAGGCAGGGGGCAAAAACACTGAAGCTTTCTTT. It specifies CASSQAGGKNTEAFF.

This clone came up a few times. The V call is TRBV14, the J call TRBJ1-1, with TRBD1 matching over 9 bases. The trim removed 0 bases at V and 5 bases at J, leaving 4 bases unmatched. This CDR3 is built from 15 residues. Germline V gene sequence: CDR1 SGHDN, CDR2 FVKESK. CDR3 sequence: CASSQEDRGRTEAFF. CDR3 sequence (DNA): TGTGCCAGCAGCCAAGAGGACAGGGGACGGACTGAAGCTTTCTTT.

The CDR3 DNA reads as TGTGCCAGCAGCTTAGTTGCGGGCTACGAGCAGTACTTC. Translation: CASSLVAGYEQYF. V is TRBV11-3 and J is TRBJ2-7; D perhaps matches TRBD2 (5 bases). Trimming took 1 base from V and 3 from J, leaving 7 bases between them. The CDR3 spans 13 residues. Germline V CDR1 and CDR2: SGHNT, YENEEA.

The chain joins TRBV5-4 to TRBJ2-2, with TRBD1 matching over 9 bases. Unmatched junction bases numbered 9, after V lost 0 bases and J lost 6 bases. The CDR3 consists of 17 residues. The germline gives CDR1 SGHNT, CDR2 YYREEE (reference sequence). The CDR3 region is CASSLEGQGDLAGELFF. The CDR3 region has the DNA TGTGCCAGCAGCTTGGAGGGACAGGGTGATTTAGCCGGGGAGCTGTTTTTT.

CDR3 loop: CATSRASGGWGYTF. The CDR3 DNA is TGTGCCACCAGCAGAGCATCAGGGGGCTGGGGCTACACCTTC. The chain links TRBV15 to TRBJ1-2; 8 bases match TRBD1. This CDR3 has 14 amino acids. Trimming removed 1 base from V and 8 bases from J; junction bases left unmatched: 6. CDR1 is LNHNV and CDR2 is YYDKDF in the germline V gene (reference sequence).

The J gene is TRBJ1-6, the V gene TRBV9; D is uncertain. Trimming took off 0 bases at V and 8 bases at J, with 15 bases between the two ends. This CDR3 spans 16 amino acids. Germline V gene sequence: CDR1 SGDLS, CDR2 YYNGEE. The DNA of the CDR3 is TGTGCCAGCAGCGTAGATCGGCCCCGTGGAGATTCACCCCTCCACTTT. It is translated as CASSVDRPRGDSPLHF.

V usage is TRBV12-1 and J usage is TRBJ2-7; no check of the table's D call, TRBD1, against the DNA was made. TRBV12-1 is a pseudogene locus. The CDR3 extends over 14 amino acids. The CDR3 loop reads CASKTTGGSYEQYF. The CDR3 bases are TGTGCCAGCAAGACGACAGGGGGGTCCTACGAGCAGTACTTC.

The gene calls are TRBV19 and TRBJ1-5, with 8 bases that match TRBD1. Germline V gene sequence: CDR1 LNHDA, CDR2 SQIVND (reference sequence). This CDR3 contains 15 residues. The V segment lost 0 bases and the J segment 6 bases; nucleotides outside the gene matches: 4. CDR3 bases: TGTGCCAGTAGTATAGAGCCAGGGGGCACTCAGCCCCAGCATTTT. Translating gives CASSIEPGGTQPQHF.

V is TRBV3-1 (or the pseudogene TRBV3-2) and J is TRBJ2-7, with TRBD1 matching 10 bases. The V gene's germline CDR1 is LGHDT and CDR2 YNNKEL (reference sequence). The CDR3 runs to 15 residues. With 8 bases clipped from V and 5 bases from J, the junction kept 12 bases outside the gene matches. The CDR3 DNA reads as TGTGCCAGCTCCACCGCCTGGGGACAGGGGCACGAGCAGTACTTC. It encodes CASSTAWGQGHEQYF.

The V and J genes are TRBV5-5 and TRBJ1-1; D is unclear. This CDR3 spans 12 amino acids. Trimming removed 4 bases at V and 4 bases at J, with 8 bases between. CDR1 SGHKS and CDR2 YYEKEE come from the germline V gene (reference sequence). The CDR3 DNA reads as TGTGCCAGCAGCCTTAGTGGCACTGAAGCTTTCTTT. Its protein product is CASSLSGTEAFF. The full variable domain, rest sourced from reference TRBV5-5 and TRBJ1-1, is DAGVTQSPTHLIKTRGQQVTLRCSPISGHKSVSWYQQVLGQGPQFIFQYYEKEERGRGNFPDRFSARQFPNYSSELNVNALLLGDSALYLCASSLSGTEAFFGQGTRLTVV.

The rearrangement uses TRBV6-1 and TRBJ2-1; no reliable D call. V lost 3 bases to trimming and J lost 0 bases, with 6 bases between them. CDR1 MNHNS and CDR2 SASEGT come from the germline V gene. CDR3 length equals 14 residues. The CDR3 is CASSENYSYNEQFF. The CDR3 DNA reads TGTGCCAGCAGTGAGAACTACTCCTACAATGAGCAGTTCTTC.

This clone was seen a few times. This chain uses TRBV7-3 with TRBJ1-1; perhaps TRBD1 as D (5 bases). Germline CDR1 is SGHTA and CDR2 is FQGTGA. The CDR3 sequence is 13 residues long. Deletions cut 2 bases from V and 4 bases from J, with 8 bases between. CDR3 region: CASSLGAVTEAFF. CDR3 DNA: TGTGCCAGCAGCTTAGGGGCTGTCACTGAAGCTTTCTTT.

V and J are TRBV18 and TRBJ1-5; D perhaps matches TRBD1 (5 bases). V lost 2 bases, J lost 5 bases, and 13 bases lay in between. This CDR3 is 15 amino acids long. Germline V gene sequence: CDR1 KGHSH, CDR2 LQKENI. The DNA for the CDR3 is TGTGCCAGCTCACCAGGGGGGGGTAGGGATCAGCCCCAGCATTTT. Protein: CASSPGGGRDQPQHF.

This clone was detected only a few times. V is TRBV19 and J is TRBJ1-3; TRBD1 aligns across 7 bases. The germline V gene encodes CDR1 LNHDA and CDR2 SQIVND (reference sequence). The CDR3 runs to 15 residues. After removal of 6 bases from V and 0 bases from J, the junction contained 5 bases not matched to a gene. The CDR3 coding sequence is TGTGCCAGTAGCGAATCAGGGGGCTCTGGAAACACCATATATTTT. This sequence encodes CASSESGGSGNTIYF.